This T cell receptor beta chain was found in a study of blood T cell repertoires in COVID-19. Study overall: Italy, Spain and the United States were the sources of the convalescent and acute COVID-19 samples.

Here immunoSEQ multiplex PCR was the method, and the copy in TCRdb shows in-frame clones only, minus some. The sample yields roughly 57,000 clones, about 76% seen once. Unmatched junction bases numbered 13, after V lost 8 bases and J lost 2 bases. CDR1 is MRHNA, CDR2 SNTAGT, per germline. The CDR3 has 16 amino acids. Sequencing input: peripheral blood. The TCR comes from a man between 70 and 80 years old with active or convalescent COVID-19. The chain is built from TRBV6-4 and TRBJ2-3, with 7 positions matching TRBD2. CDR3 bases: TGTGCCAGCTCCGACACGGCTAGCGGCCTCACAGATACGCAGTATTTT. Translating it yields CASSDTASGLTDTQYF.